This T cell receptor (beta chain) is from a study of blood T cell repertoires in COVID-19. Study details: Acute-phase and convalescent COVID-19 samples originated in the United States, Italy and Spain.

The authors' processing: Quantification of nucleated cells was approximated via reference gene primer amplification. Generated by immunoSEQ multiplex PCR, the TCRdb table keeps only in-frame clones and is missing some. The V and J calls and clone size are taken from that table; D and trimming were inferred from the DNA. The repertoire holds approximately 180,000 clones, 75% to 90% seen once, with around 6.7% in the top ten. Trimming shortened V by 3 bases and J by 9 bases, and 15 bases separated the two germline ends. CDR1 is PRHDT and CDR2 is FYEKMQ in the germline V gene (reference sequence). There are 15 residues in the CDR3. A single count supports this clone. Seattle-derived patients entered the study during active infection and were followed longitudinally.

The V gene is TRBV13, the J gene TRBJ1-6; tentatively, D is TRBD1 (5 bases). Sequenced: peripheral blood. The source of this sequence is a woman between 40 and 55 years old with COVID-19, enrolled during active disease. CDR3 sequence reads: CASSFNQGAGSPLHF. In nucleotides, the CDR3 is TGTGCCAGCAGCTTCAACCAGGGCGCCGGTTCACCCCTCCACTTT.